The 5 T cell receptor beta chains below were found in one sample sequenced in a study of shared clonotypes between healthy human individuals. Data came from immunoSEQ multiplex PCR; TCRdb stores just in-frame clones and leaves some out. The data contain about 2.3 million clones, approximately 95% of them singletons. Sample: naive CD4+ T cells from PBMCs. Documented subset: CD45RA+ positively selected. The receptors shown here come from a man between 18 and 35 years old in good health. Some clones in this sample may be carry-over from other donors' samples.

This chain links TRBV18 with TRBJ2-1; D is tentatively TRBD1 or TRBD2 (5 bases each). CDR3 size: 16 residues. Germline CDR1 KGHSH, CDR2 LQKENI. With 3 bases removed from V and 4 bases from J, the gap between germline ends came to 16 bases. CDR3 sequence reads: CASSPLGAGIYNEQFF. The CDR3 DNA reads as TGTGCCAGCTCACCGCTAGGGGCGGGTATATACAATGAGCAGTTCTTC.

The chain carries TRBV6-5 and TRBJ1-1; the D is unclear. The CDR3 runs 14 residues. Germline CDR1 and CDR2: MNHEY and SVGAGI. V was trimmed by 6 bases and J by 1 base, leaving 12 bases between them. The DNA of the CDR3 is TGTGCCAGCAGCCCAAGGGTTCGGAACACTGAAGCTTTCTTT. Translated, it gives CASSPRVRNTEAFF.

The chain combines TRBV28 with TRBJ1-5; unclear D gene. Trimming cost V 3 bases and J 4 bases, with 13 bases left between them. CDR1 is MDHEN and CDR2 is SYDVKM in the germline V gene. This CDR3 is built from 15 residues. The CDR3 region is CASSFPPAENQPQHF. CDR3 in DNA: TGTGCCAGCAGTTTTCCCCCGGCAGAAAATCAGCCCCAGCATTTT. The variable domain in full, with the rest retrieved from reference TRBV28 and TRBJ1-5, is DVKVTQSSRYLVKRTGEKVFLECVQDMDHENMFWYRQDPGLGLRLIYFSYDVKMKEKGDIPEGYSVSREKKERFSLILESASTNQTSMYLCASSFPPAENQPQHFGDGTRLSIL.

The gene calls are TRBV9 and TRBJ2-7; 14 positions agree with TRBD2. The CDR3 covers 15 residues. With V trimmed by 4 bases and J by 5 bases, 5 bases remained unmatched. The germline V gene encodes CDR1 SGDLS and CDR2 YYNGEE. DNA of the CDR3: TGTGCCAGCAGCCTGGGACTAGCGGGAGTCCACGAGCAGTACTTC. It encodes CASSLGLAGVHEQYF. The full variable domain, with the rest looked up from reference TRBV9 and TRBJ2-7, is DSGVTQTPKHLITATGQRVTLRCSPRSGDLSVYWYQQSLDQGLQFLIQYYNGEERAKGNILERFSAQQFPDLHSELNLSSLELGDSALYFCASSLGLAGVHEQYFGPGTRLTVT.

J is TRBJ1-4 and V is TRBV2; no clear D. Per germline, CDR1 SNHLY and CDR2 FYNNEI. V was shortened by 3 bases and J by 3 bases, with 14 bases between the two germline ends. This CDR3 is built from 16 residues. CDR3 coding DNA: TGTGCCAGCAGTGAGGGGTGGGGTCTACCTAATGAAAAACTGTTTTTT. Its protein is CASSEGWGLPNEKLFF. Looking up the rest from reference TRBV2 and TRBJ1-4 gives the full variable domain: EPEVTQTPSHQVTQMGQEVILRCVPISNHLYFYWYRQILGQKVEFLVSFYNNEISEKSEIFDDQFSVERPDGSNFTLKIRSTKLEDSAMYFCASSEGWGLPNEKLFFGSGTQLSVL.